This T cell receptor (beta chain) was documented in a study of cytomegalovirus exposure and HLA in healthy donors. The sample holds one count of this clone. No antigen is known for it. Study-wide findings and caveats: The study flagged 150 to 200 TCR beta chains as cytomegalovirus-associated.

The study ran its PCR with 60 Vbeta and 13 Jbeta primers. The data were produced by immunoSEQ multiplex PCR, yet TCRdb's version contains in-frame clones alone and is incomplete. The table has approximately 80,000 clones, 65% to 75% seen once. V trimming: 4 bases; J trimming: 2 bases; junction bases outside the gene matches: 10. The CDR3 extends over 16 amino acids. Germline CDR1 and CDR2: SNHLY and FYNNEI. The V gene is TRBV2, the J gene TRBJ2-5, with 7 bases aligning to TRBD2. The source is a woman aged 40 to 49 in good health and CMV-seropositive. Sequencing was carried out using PBMCs. This CDR3 is CASSAEGGGFQETQYF. Written as DNA, the CDR3 is TGTGCCAGCAGTGCGGAGGGCGGGGGTTTTCAAGAGACCCAGTACTTC.